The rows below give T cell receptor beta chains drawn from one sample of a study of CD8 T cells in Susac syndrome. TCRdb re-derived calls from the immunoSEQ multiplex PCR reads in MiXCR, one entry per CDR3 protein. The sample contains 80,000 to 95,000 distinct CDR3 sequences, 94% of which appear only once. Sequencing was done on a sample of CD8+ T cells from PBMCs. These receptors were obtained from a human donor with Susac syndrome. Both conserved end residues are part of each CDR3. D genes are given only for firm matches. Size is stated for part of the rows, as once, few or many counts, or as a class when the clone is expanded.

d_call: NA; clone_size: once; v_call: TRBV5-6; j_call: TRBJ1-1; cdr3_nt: TGTGCCAGCAGCTTACTGCCGAAATTGAACACTGAAGCTTTCTTT; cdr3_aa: CASSLLPKLNTEAFF
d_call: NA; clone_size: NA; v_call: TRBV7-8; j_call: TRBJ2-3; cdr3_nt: TGTGCCAGCACCTACGAAGAGGGGGAGATTCAGCTTACCACAGATACGCAGTATTTT; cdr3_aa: CASTYEEGEIQLTTDTQYF
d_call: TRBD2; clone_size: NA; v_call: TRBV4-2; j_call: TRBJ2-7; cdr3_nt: TGTGCCAGCAGCGCTGGGGCGGGGGAATCCTACGAGCAGTACTTC; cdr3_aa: CASSAGAGESYEQYF
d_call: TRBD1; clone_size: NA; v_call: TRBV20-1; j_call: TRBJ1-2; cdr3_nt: TGCAGTGCTAGAGTACCGGGACAGGGAAGCTATGGCTACACCTTC; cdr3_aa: CSARVPGQGSYGYTF
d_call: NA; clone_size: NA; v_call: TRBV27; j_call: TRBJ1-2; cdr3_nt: TGTGCCAGCCCACAGGGAGGTTCTTGTGGCTACACCTTC; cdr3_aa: CASPQGGSCGYTF
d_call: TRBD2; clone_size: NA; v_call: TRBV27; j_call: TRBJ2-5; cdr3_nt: TGTGCCAGCAGTTCCGGACTAGCGGAGTACTTC; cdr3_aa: CASSSGLAEYF
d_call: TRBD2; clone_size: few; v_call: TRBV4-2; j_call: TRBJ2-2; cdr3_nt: TGTGCCAGCAGCCCGGGACTAGCGGGGGCAGGGACCGGGGAGCTGTTTTTT; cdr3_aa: CASSPGLAGAGTGELFF
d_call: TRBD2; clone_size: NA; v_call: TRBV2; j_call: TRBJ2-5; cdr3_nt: TGTGCCAGCAGTGAGACTAGCGGACTACAAGAGACCCAGTACTTC; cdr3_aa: CASSETSGLQETQYF
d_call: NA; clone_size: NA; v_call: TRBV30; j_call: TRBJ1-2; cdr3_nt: TGTGCCTGGAGTGGGGGTTTTGGTTTCGGCGGCTACACCTTC; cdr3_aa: CAWSGGFGFGGYTF
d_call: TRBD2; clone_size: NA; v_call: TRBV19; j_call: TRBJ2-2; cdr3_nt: TGTGCCAGTAGTATAATCCTAGCGGGGCTGAAAGACACCGGGGAGCTGTTTTTT; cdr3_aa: CASSIILAGLKDTGELFF
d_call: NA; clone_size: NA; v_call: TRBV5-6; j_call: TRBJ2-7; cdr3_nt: TGTGCCAGCAGCTTCGCTTCAGGAAGGTCCTACGAGCAGTACTTC; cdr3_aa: CASSFASGRSYEQYF
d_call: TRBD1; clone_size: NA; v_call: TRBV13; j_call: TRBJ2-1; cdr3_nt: TGTGCCAGCGCTGCCGGGACAGGGAAGAATGAGCAGTTCTTC; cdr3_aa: CASAAGTGKNEQFF
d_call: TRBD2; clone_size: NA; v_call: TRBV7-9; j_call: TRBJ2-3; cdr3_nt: TGTGCCAGCAGCCCGCCGTTAGCGGGAGATACGCAGTATTTT; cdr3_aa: CASSPPLAGDTQYF
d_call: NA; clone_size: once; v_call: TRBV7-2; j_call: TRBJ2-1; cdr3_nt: TGTGCCAGCAGCCCGACCAGGTACAATGAGCAGTTCTTC; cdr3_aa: CASSPTRYNEQFF
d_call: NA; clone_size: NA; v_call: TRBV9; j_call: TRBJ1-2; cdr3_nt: TGTGCCAGCAGCGGCGGAGGTCCAGGGGTAGTTGGCTACACCTTC; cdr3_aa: CASSGGGPGVVGYTF
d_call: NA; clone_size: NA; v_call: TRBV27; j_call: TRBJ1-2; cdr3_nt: TGTGCCAGCAGTTTAGTTTCGGGGGGTGGCTACACCTTC; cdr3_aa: CASSLVSGGGYTF
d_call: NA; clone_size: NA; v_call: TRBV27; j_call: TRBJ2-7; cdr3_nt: TGTGCCAGCAGTCCCGCCCTGATGCACGAGCAGTACTTC; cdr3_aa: CASSPALMHEQYF
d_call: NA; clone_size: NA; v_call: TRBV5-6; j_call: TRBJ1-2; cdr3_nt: TGTGCCAGCAGCTCACCGACAGGTTTTGGCTACACCTTC; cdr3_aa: CASSSPTGFGYTF
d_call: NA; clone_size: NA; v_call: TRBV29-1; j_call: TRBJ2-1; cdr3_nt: TGCAGCCTCGTTACCTACAATGAGCAGTTCTTC; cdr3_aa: CSLVTYNEQFF
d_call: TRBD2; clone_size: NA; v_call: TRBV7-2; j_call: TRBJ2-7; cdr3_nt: TGTGCCAGTAGACTAGCGGGGGAAATTTACGAGCAGTACTTC; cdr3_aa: CASRLAGEIYEQYF
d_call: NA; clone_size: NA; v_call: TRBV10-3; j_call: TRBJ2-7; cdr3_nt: TGTGCCATCAGGATTCGGTCGGAGACCTACGAGCAGTACTTC; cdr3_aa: CAIRIRSETYEQYF
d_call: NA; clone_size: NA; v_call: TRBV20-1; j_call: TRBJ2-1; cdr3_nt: TGCAGTGCTAGAGGACTAGAGAGTTACAATGAGCAGTTCTTC; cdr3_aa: CSARGLESYNEQFF
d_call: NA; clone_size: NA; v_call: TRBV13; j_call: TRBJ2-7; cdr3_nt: TGTGCCAGCAGCTTAGGGTTCCGCTACGAGCAGTACTTC; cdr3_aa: CASSLGFRYEQYF
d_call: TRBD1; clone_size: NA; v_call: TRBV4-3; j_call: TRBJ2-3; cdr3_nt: TGCGCCAGCACGCTGGGGACAGGCACAGATACGCAGTATTTT; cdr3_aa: CASTLGTGTDTQYF